The 16 T cell receptor beta chains reported below all come from one sample, sequenced in a study of blood T cell repertoires in COVID-19 (dated by TCRdb to 2020 to 2022). The library was obtained by the immunoSEQ multiplex PCR assay. Sourced from immuneACCESS, this table was stored by TCRdb with only in-frame sequences that have V and J called. A share of the clones is absent; for the studies checked, an unresolved V gene accounts for under half, and the remainder has no known explanation. Within this sample are approximately 53,000 clones, with 82% of them counted one time only. The ten largest clones take up under 25% of the sample. Sequenced: peripheral blood. These receptors were taken from a woman aged 60-75 years with acute or convalescent COVID-19.

This sequence joins TRBV6-5 and TRBJ2-7; 7 bases are shared with TRBD1. V shed 7 bases and J 4 bases; nucleotides not matched to a gene: 10. Germline assignment: CDR1 MNHEY and CDR2 SVGAGI. The CDR3 spans 14 residues. CDR3: CASKMDRSLYEQYF. CDR3 nucleotide sequence: TGTGCCAGCAAGATGGACAGGAGCCTTTACGAGCAGTACTTC.

The chain carries TRBV9 and TRBJ2-5; 9 nucleotides align to TRBD1. Per germline, CDR1 SGDLS and CDR2 YYNGEE. The trim removed 4 bases at V and 4 bases at J, leaving 5 bases unmatched. The CDR3 is 14 amino acids. The CDR3 loop reads CASSPTTGGETQYF. The CDR3 nucleotides read TGTGCCAGCAGCCCAACGACAGGGGGAGAGACCCAGTACTTC.

The J gene is TRBJ1-2, the V gene TRBV6-5; 8 positions agree with TRBD1. V dropped 7 bases and J dropped 4; count of bases not matched to a gene: 5. The CDR3 is 13 residues long. In germline, CDR1 is MNHEY, CDR2 SVGAGI. In DNA form, the CDR3 reads TGTGCCAGCAATACACAGGGGGGCTATGGCTACACCTTC. Translating gives CASNTQGGYGYTF.

The V gene is TRBV6-6, the J gene TRBJ2-1; 9 bases fit TRBD2. The length of the CDR3 is 14 residues. The germline gives CDR1 MNHNY, CDR2 SVGAGI (reference sequence). V dropped 2 bases and J dropped 7; count of bases not matched to a gene: 3. CDR3 DNA sequence: TGTGCCAGCAGTTACAGCGCGGGAGGGAATGAGCAGTTCTTC. Translating gives CASSYSAGGNEQFF.

Only a few counts were recorded for this clone. The genes are TRBV18 and TRBJ1-1; D possibly corresponds to TRBD1 (6 bases). Germline lookup yields CDR1 KGHSH and CDR2 LQKENI. With 5 bases removed from V and 6 bases from J, the gap between germline ends came to 16 bases. The CDR3 runs to 14 residues. The CDR3 DNA sequence: TGTGCCAGCTCAGTCGAACAGGGTTGGGCTGAAGCTTTCTTT. Its protein product is CASSVEQGWAEAFF.

The CDR3 spells CSVHGQGEAFF. The CDR3, as DNA: TGCAGCGTCCATGGACAGGGGGAAGCTTTCTTT. The chain carries TRBV29-1 and TRBJ1-1; 9 bases are shared with TRBD1. The V gene's germline CDR1 is SQVTM and CDR2 ANQGSEA. The CDR3 runs to 11 residues. V gave up 6 bases and J gave up 8 bases; unmatched junction bases: 4.

The genes are TRBV29-1 and TRBJ1-5; D gene uncertain. Germline V lookup: CDR1 SQVTM, CDR2 ANQGSEA. V lost 3 bases and J 3 bases, leaving 9 bases between the germline ends. This CDR3 comprises 13 residues. The CDR3 spells CSVEVADNQPQHF. The DNA for the CDR3 is TGCAGCGTTGAGGTCGCGGACAATCAGCCCCAGCATTTT.

This clone is a singleton in its sample. The V call is TRBV7-3, the J call TRBJ2-7; possible D gene TRBD2, 6 bases. V was cut by 0 bases and J by 2 bases, with 8 bases left in between. Germline V CDR1 and CDR2: SGHTA, FQGTGA. The CDR3 is 14 residues long. CDR3 protein: CASSLTGGTYEQYF. CDR3 sequence (DNA): TGTGCCAGCAGCTTAACCGGGGGAACCTACGAGCAGTACTTC.

Turning to this clone: At one end the junction does not follow the germline gene, possibly because of a read error. This chain uses TRBV5-1 with TRBJ2-6; D possibly corresponds to TRBD1 (6 bases). The CDR3 consists of 14 residues. Germline V lookup: CDR1 SGHRS, CDR2 YFSETQ. The CDR3 bases are TGCGCCAGCAGCTTGGATTCTAACAGGGCGACCGCCTCTTTC. This gives the protein CASSLDSNRATASF.

The V call is TRBV10-3, the J call TRBJ1-1; D is uncertain. The CDR3 length is 13 residues. Germline CDR1 reads ENHRY; CDR2 reads SYGVKD. Trimming cost V 10 bases and J 2 bases, with 14 bases left between them. Written as DNA, the CDR3 is TGTGCCACCATACAGAAATACAACACTGAAGCTTTCTTT. This gives the protein CATIQKYNTEAFF.

This clone has only a few counts. The chain has TRBV27 and TRBJ1-4; the D gene is possibly TRBD1 (6 bases). Germline CDR1 and CDR2: MNHEY and SMNVEV (reference sequence). Trimming removed 5 bases from V and 4 bases from J, with 11 bases in between. This CDR3 comprises 14 residues. CDR3 residues: CASSIQGFNEKLFF. The CDR3 nucleotides read TGTGCCAGCAGTATACAGGGATTTAATGAAAAACTGTTTTTT.

The chain couples TRBV3-1 (or the pseudogene TRBV3-2) to TRBJ2-5; D perhaps matches TRBD1 (6 bases). Germline V gene sequence: CDR1 LGHDT, CDR2 YNNKEL (reference sequence). Trimming removed 6 bases at V and 5 bases at J, with 16 bases between. The CDR3 spans 14 residues. CDR3 DNA sequence: TGTGCCAGCAGTACAGGGATACGGTGGGAGACCCAGTACTTC. This translates into CASSTGIRWETQYF.

In DNA form, the CDR3 reads TGTGCCAGCAGCCTAGCGGGGGGGCCGACAGATACGCAGTATTTT. It is translated as CASSLAGGPTDTQYF. The chain links TRBV5-5 to TRBJ2-3; 12 bases are a match to TRBD2. Germline assignment: CDR1 SGHKS and CDR2 YYEKEE (reference sequence). This CDR3 is 15 amino acids long. The V segment lost 4 bases and the J segment 3 bases; nucleotides outside the gene matches: 3.

This clone was observed a few times. J is TRBJ2-1 and V is TRBV9, with a tentative D call TRBD2 (5 bases). Trimming left V 4 bases short and J 4 bases short, with 15 bases between. Per germline, CDR1 SGDLS and CDR2 YYNGEE. This CDR3 has 15 amino acids. The CDR3 nucleotides are TGTGCCAGCAGCCCCGGGGTCGGGGTATACAATGAGCAGTTCTTC. Protein sequence: CASSPGVGVYNEQFF.

This clone was seen a handful of times. The V and J genes are TRBV7-2 and TRBJ2-4; D is unresolved. Germline V lookup: CDR1 SGHTA, CDR2 FQGNSA. This CDR3 has 14 amino acids. V lost 0 bases to trimming and J lost 8 bases, with 11 bases between them. CDR3 coding DNA: TGTGCCAGCAGCTTAGCCCCCGACAAGGACATTCAGTACTTC. Encoded protein: CASSLAPDKDIQYF.

The V and J genes are TRBV4-1 and TRBJ1-6; D possibly corresponds to TRBD1 (5 bases). Between the trimmed V and J ends, which lost 4 bases and 0 bases, there was a span of 19 bases. Germline CDR1 and CDR2: MGHRA and YSYEKL. This CDR3 spans 19 amino acids. The CDR3 region has the DNA TGCGCCAGCAGCCGAAAGCGGGACGGTATAAGCTCCTATAATTCACCCCTCCACTTT. Its protein product is CASSRKRDGISSYNSPLHF.